This entry is about one T cell receptor (beta chain). This sample stems from a study of blood T cell repertoires in COVID-19. Study-level background: Italy, Spain and the United States were the sources of the convalescent and acute COVID-19 samples.

Trimming cost V 5 bases and J 0 bases, with 14 bases left between them. The germline V gene encodes CDR1 LNHNV and CDR2 YYDKDF (reference sequence). This CDR3 is 16 amino acids long. Methods used by the authors: Using reference gene primer amplification, nucleated cell counts were estimated. Sequenced by immunoSEQ multiplex PCR; TCRdb stores in-frame clones only, minus some. V and J calls and clone size are copied from that table; D and trimming were computed from the DNA. The data contain 250,000 to 300,000 clones, roughly 80% of them singletons. All exposed participants met a person with COVID-19 within 2 weeks before entering the study.

The specimen was PBMCs or T cells enriched from blood (not recorded which). The source of this sequence is a man aged 40-50 years who had been exposed to COVID-19. The rearrangement uses TRBV15 and TRBJ1-3; no clear D gene. In DNA, the CDR3 is TGTGCCACCAGCTTAGCGGTGGCCTCCTCTGGAAACACCATATATTTT. Protein: CATSLAVASSGNTIYF.